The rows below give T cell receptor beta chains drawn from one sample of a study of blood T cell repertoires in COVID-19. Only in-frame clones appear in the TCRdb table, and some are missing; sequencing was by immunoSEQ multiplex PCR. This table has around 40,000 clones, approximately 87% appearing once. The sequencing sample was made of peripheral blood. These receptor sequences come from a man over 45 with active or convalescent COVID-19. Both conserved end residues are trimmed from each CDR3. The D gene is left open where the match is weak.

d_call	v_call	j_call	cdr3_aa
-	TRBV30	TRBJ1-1	AWSRTANTEAF
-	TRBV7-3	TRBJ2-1	ASSPAGSYNEQF
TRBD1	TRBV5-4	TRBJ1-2	ASSSMARGLDYGYT
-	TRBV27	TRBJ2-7	ASSLLRAPSYEQY
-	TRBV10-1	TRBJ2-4	ASSASEGGQNIQY
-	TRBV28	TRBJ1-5	ASRLYGEPQH
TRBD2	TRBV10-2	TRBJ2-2	ASDGTRGRDTGELF
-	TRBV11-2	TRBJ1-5	ASSLEGGPDQPQH
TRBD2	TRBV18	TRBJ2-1	ASSPPTSGGGNEQF
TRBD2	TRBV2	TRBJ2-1	ASSGLAGPTWSHEQF
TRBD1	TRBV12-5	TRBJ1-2	ASGTGTGEDGYT
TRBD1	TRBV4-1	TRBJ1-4	ASSQGDSLIPLNEKLF
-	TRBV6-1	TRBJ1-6	ASSERGRTAKSSPLH
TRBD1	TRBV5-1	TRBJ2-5	ASSLGSGGETQY
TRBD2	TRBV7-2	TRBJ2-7	ASSLGGTGTYEQY
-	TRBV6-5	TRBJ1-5	ASSHTGGVGQPQH
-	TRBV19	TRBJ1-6	ASSRKGVGDSPLH
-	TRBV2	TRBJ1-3	ASSERVGDISGNTIY
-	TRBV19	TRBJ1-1	ASVRRGEGTEAF
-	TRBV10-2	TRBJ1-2	ASSDLRGGDGYT
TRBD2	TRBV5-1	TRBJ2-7	ASSLAGVSYEQY
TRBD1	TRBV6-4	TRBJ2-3	ASSAGTATDTQY
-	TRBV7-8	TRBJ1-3	ASSPFRNLSGNTIY
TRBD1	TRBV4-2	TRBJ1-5	ASSQVDREARSPQH
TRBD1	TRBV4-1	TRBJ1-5	ASSPESGTGDQPQH
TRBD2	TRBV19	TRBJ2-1	ASSPETSGGRF
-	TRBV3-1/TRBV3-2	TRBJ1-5	ASSPGAGNQPQH
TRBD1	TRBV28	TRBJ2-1	ASSLKDRASDNEQF
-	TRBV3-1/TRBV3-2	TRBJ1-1	ASSPPLGSPTEAF
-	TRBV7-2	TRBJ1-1	ASTFTVNTEAF
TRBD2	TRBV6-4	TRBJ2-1	ASRKSGRENNEQF
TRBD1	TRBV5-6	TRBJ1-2	ASSLQGGDYT
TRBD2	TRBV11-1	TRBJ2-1	ASSTGLAGVDRF
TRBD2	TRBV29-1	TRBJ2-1	SAKPGLAANNEQF
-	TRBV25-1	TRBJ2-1	ASSESAANEQF
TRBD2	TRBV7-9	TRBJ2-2	ASSTTSGTGELF
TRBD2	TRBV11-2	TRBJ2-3	ASSRPTSNADTQY
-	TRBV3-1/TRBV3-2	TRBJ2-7	ASSQGTRGAGEQY
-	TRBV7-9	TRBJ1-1	ASSLASMNTEAF
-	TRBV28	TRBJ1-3	ASSLGAGSGNTIY
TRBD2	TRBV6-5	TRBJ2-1	ASSYGSGRDNEQF
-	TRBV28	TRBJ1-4	ASQRATNEKLF
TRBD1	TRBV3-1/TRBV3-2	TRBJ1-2	ASSHGSGQESNYGYT